The rows below give T cell receptor beta chains drawn from one sample of a study of metastatic and nonmetastatic thyroid tumors. TCRdb re-called the PCR reads with MiXCR. This sample carries 30,000 to 40,000 clones, 15% of them seen once, and the ten largest clones take around 20%. Sequenced sample: blood. The receptors were sampled from a male donor with papillary thyroid cancer or a benign thyroid nodule (not recorded which). Some clones in this sample may be carry-over from other donors' samples. Both conserved end residues are part of each CDR3. The listing skips clone size in some rows; elsewhere it reads once, few, many or a size class.

v_gene,j_gene,abundance,CDR3aa
TRBV4-2,TRBJ2-7,many,CASSQDRRTYEQYF
TRBV20-1,TRBJ1-1,many,CSARGGIVDNTEAFF
TRBV6-2/TRBV6-3,TRBJ1-5,many,CASSAGTGGFGGNQPQHF
TRBV4-3,TRBJ1-1,many,CASSQEQGNTEAFF
TRBV6-5,TRBJ2-6,few,CASSYKTVSGDNVLTF
TRBV11-2,TRBJ2-3,NA,CASSWKGRDADTQYF
TRBV15,TRBJ2-7,many,CATSQRDSSYEQYF
TRBV5-1,TRBJ2-7,NA,CASGLYRGGEQYF
TRBV2,TRBJ2-1,many,CASDRAEQFF
TRBV6-1,TRBJ1-5,many,CASRETGGDQPQHF
TRBV3-1,TRBJ2-4,many,CASSRSEVGKNIQYF
TRBV20-1,TRBJ1-2,many,CSARVPTVNYGYTF
TRBV2,TRBJ2-4,many,CASSDAEAKNIQYF
TRBV18,TRBJ2-5,many,CASSVSGQETQYF
TRBV5-1,TRBJ2-7,many,CASSPIPGLEGYEQYF
TRBV7-7,TRBJ2-1,many,CASSALAGAYNEQFF
TRBV4-1,TRBJ1-1,many,CASSHERHSTEAFF
TRBV11-1,TRBJ2-7,many,CASSAATGYYEQYF
TRBV4-1,TRBJ2-3,NA,CASIPMDSGDTDTQYF
TRBV11-2,TRBJ1-2,many,CASSLVGGLTF
TRBV20-1,TRBJ2-7,many,CSARSAADYEQYF
TRBV12-3/TRBV12-4,TRBJ1-5,many,CASSRGNDQPQHF
TRBV24-1,TRBJ2-3,many,CATSHGGTATDTQYF
TRBV6-1,TRBJ1-2,many,CASSETRGGYGYTF
TRBV11-3,TRBJ2-1,NA,CASNQGLRDNEQFF
TRBV19,TRBJ2-1,many,CASSINWGNEQFF
TRBV6-1,TRBJ2-7,NA,CATSFGTGNYEQYF
TRBV12-3/TRBV12-4,TRBJ1-3,medium-sized,CASSRQGARGNTIYF
TRBV27,TRBJ1-1,few,CASSSPWGVTTEAFF
TRBV6-5,TRBJ2-7,many,CASSYRFGPYEQYF
TRBV4-1,TRBJ2-2,many,CASSPTGTSNTGELFF
TRBV5-4,TRBJ2-3,many,CASSFLRMSSTDTQYF
TRBV30,TRBJ2-6,NA,CAWRKSGANVLTF
TRBV6-5,TRBJ1-4,many,CASSYLKGEKLFF
TRBV4-1,TRBJ2-7,many,CASSLASGTPDYEQYF
TRBV6-1,TRBJ1-2,medium-sized,CASGFGQGNYGYTF
TRBV20-1,TRBJ1-2,NA,CSARDRGSDYGYTF
TRBV12-5,TRBJ2-1,few,CANGLLSGVGEQFF
TRBV7-1,TRBJ2-2,many,CASSSPRLAGGNLNTGELFF
TRBV27,TRBJ2-1,NA,CASSLWLAGVVFDGDEQFF
TRBV12-3/TRBV12-4,TRBJ1-1,many,CASRTSDRVGTEAFF
TRBV10-3,TRBJ2-5,many,CAISDRGETQYF
TRBV6-2/TRBV6-3,TRBJ2-7,few,CASRTVGGYEQYF
TRBV7-8,TRBJ1-2,many,CASRPVSFGYGYTF
TRBV9,TRBJ2-3,many,CASSHGGITDTQYF